Presented here are 14 T cell receptor beta chains from one specimen sequenced in a study of shared clonotypes between healthy human individuals. Assay: immunoSEQ multiplex PCR; the TCRdb copy retains only in-frame clones and omits some. The sample carries about 580,000 clones, 95% to 98% recorded once. The naive CD8 population came from CD45RO-negative cells selected for CCR7, without terminally differentiated effector memory CD45RA+ cells. Input material: naive CD8+ T cells sorted from blood. Receptor source: a young man in good health.

The chain is built from TRBV6-5 and TRBJ2-1, with a possible D match to TRBD2 (5 bases). Trimming removed 7 bases from V and 2 bases from J, with 15 bases in between. Germline lookup yields CDR1 MNHEY and CDR2 SVGAGI. The CDR3 contains 15 residues. The CDR3 loop is CASNRGNGPYNEQFF. CDR3 bases: TGTGCCAGCAACCGGGGAAACGGACCCTACAATGAGCAGTTCTTC.

The chain links TRBV4-3 to TRBJ1-1, with a possible D match to TRBD1 (6 bases). The CDR3 runs to 15 residues. Germline lookup yields CDR1 LGHNA and CDR2 YSLEER. V lost 0 bases to trimming and J lost 3 bases, with 11 bases between them. CDR3 sequence reads: CASSQDGGAYTEAFF. The CDR3 DNA reads TGCGCCAGCAGCCAAGATGGGGGGGCCTACACTGAAGCTTTCTTT.

The chain combines TRBV27 with TRBJ2-3; D not resolved. The V gene's germline CDR1 is MNHEY and CDR2 SMNVEV (reference sequence). The germline V and J ends were trimmed by 8 bases and 5 bases, with 8 bases remaining between them. The CDR3 consists of 11 residues. CDR3 sequence reads: CASSVRDTQYF. The CDR3 nucleotides are TGTGCCAGCTCGGTCAGAGATACGCAGTATTTT.

The chain recombines TRBV6-1 with TRBJ2-1, with TRBD2 identical over 11 bases. CDR1 MNHNS and CDR2 SASEGT come from the germline V gene. The trim removed 8 bases at V and 14 bases at J, leaving 14 bases unmatched. This CDR3 region has 14 residues. This CDR3 is CASFSGLADYGKFF. In nucleotides, the CDR3 is TGTGCCAGCTTTTCGGGACTAGCGGACTATGGGAAGTTCTTC.

The chain is built from TRBV5-6 and TRBJ2-7; D gene ambiguous. Germline V gives CDR1 SGHDT, CDR2 YYEEEE. The V and J ends lost 0 bases and 0 bases respectively, with 7 bases between them. CDR3 length: 14 amino acids. The CDR3 DNA is TGTGCCAGCAGCTTGGGGCAGACCTCCTACGAGCAGTACTTC. Its translation: CASSLGQTSYEQYF.

The chain combines TRBV5-4 with TRBJ2-1; 7 bases match TRBD1. This CDR3 is 12 amino acids long. The germline CDR1 and CDR2 sequences are SGHNT and YYREEE (reference sequence). The junction had 5 bases not matched to a gene; V was cut back by 4 bases and J by 10 bases. In nucleotides, the CDR3 is TGTGCCAGCAGCGCCACAGGGGCGGAGCAGTTCTTC. It encodes CASSATGAEQFF.

The chain carries TRBV27 and TRBJ2-2, with 13 bases identical to TRBD2. CDR3 length equals 16 residues. V was pared by 1 base and J by 9 bases, with 5 bases of the junction left unmatched. Looked up from germline, CDR1 is MNHEY and CDR2 is SMNVEV (reference sequence). The CDR3 DNA sequence: TGTGCCAGCAGTTTATTACTAGCGGGAGGGCCGAGGGAGCTGTTTTTT. Its translation is CASSLLLAGGPRELFF.

The chain recombines TRBV18 with TRBJ2-2; 10 bases fit TRBD2. With V trimmed by 4 bases and J by 1 base, 6 bases remained unmatched. This CDR3 comprises 17 residues. Germline V gene sequence: CDR1 KGHSH, CDR2 LQKENI. CDR3 nucleotide sequence: TGTGCCAGCTCACTATTAGCGGGAGGCCTGAACACCGGGGAGCTGTTTTTT. It is translated as CASSLLAGGLNTGELFF.

The J gene is TRBJ2-2, the V gene TRBV7-2; D may be TRBD1 or TRBD2 (5 bases each). Between the trimmed V and J ends, which lost 3 bases and 3 bases, there was a span of 11 bases. The CDR3 is made up of 15 amino acids. The germline V gene has CDR1 SGHTA and CDR2 FQGNSA. In DNA form, the CDR3 reads TGTGCCAGCAGCTTCCCAGGGAGTGACACCGGGGAGCTGTTTTTT. Protein: CASSFPGSDTGELFF. Variable domain in full (rest from reference TRBV7-2 and TRBJ2-2): GAGVSQSPSNKVTEKGKDVELRCDPISGHTALYWYRQSLGQGLEFLIYFQGNSAPDKSGLPSDRFSAERTGGSVSTLTIQRTQQEDSAVYLCASSFPGSDTGELFFGEGSRLTVL.

The chain links TRBV7-6 to TRBJ2-1; D gene ambiguous. This CDR3 has 15 residues. The germline V gene has CDR1 SGHVS and CDR2 FNYEAQ. The V and J ends lost 1 base and 4 bases respectively, with 11 bases between them. The CDR3 region has the DNA TGTGCCAGCAGCTTAGAAGCACAGTATTACAATGAGCAGTTCTTC. Translation: CASSLEAQYYNEQFF. Supplemented by reference TRBV7-6 and TRBJ2-1, the full variable domain reads GAGVSQSPRYKVTKRGQDVALRCDPISGHVSLYWYRQALGQGPEFLTYFNYEAQQDKSGLPNDRFSAERPEGSISTLTIQRTEQRDSAMYRCASSLEAQYYNEQFFGPGTRLTVL.

The rearrangement joins TRBV19 to TRBJ2-7; 7 bases line up with TRBD2. The CDR3 consists of 13 residues. V trimming: 10 bases; J trimming: 9 bases; junction bases outside the gene matches: 15. CDR1 and CDR2 (germline): LNHDA, SQIVND (reference sequence). The CDR3, as DNA: TGTGCCACCTCGGTCGGGGACTATGGTGTGCAGTACTTC. Protein product: CATSVGDYGVQYF.

This sequence joins TRBV7-9 and TRBJ2-7; tentatively, D is TRBD2 (5 bases). Germline V gene sequence: CDR1 SEHNR, CDR2 FQNEAQ (reference sequence). CDR3 length: 16 amino acids. The germline V and J ends were trimmed by 4 bases and 3 bases, with 19 bases remaining between them. The CDR3 region has the DNA TGTGCCAGCAGCTCCCACAGCGGATCGCACCACTACGAGCAGTACTTC. Encoded protein: CASSSHSGSHHYEQYF. Full variable domain (outside the CDR3, taken from reference TRBV7-9 and TRBJ2-7): DTGVSQNPRHKITKRGQNVTFRCDPISEHNRLYWYRQTLGQGPEFLTYFQNEAQLEKSRLLSDRFSAERPKGSFSTLEIQRTEQGDSAMYLCASSSHSGSHHYEQYFGPGTRLTVT.

The chain couples TRBV6-1 to TRBJ2-1, with D hard to call. V was clipped by 4 bases and J by 6 bases, with 7 bases between them. Germline CDR1 is MNHNS and CDR2 is SASEGT. The CDR3 extends over 12 amino acids. The CDR3 spells CASSGFLNEQFF. The CDR3 nucleotides read TGTGCCAGCAGTGGCTTCCTCAATGAGCAGTTCTTC.

A single count supports this clone. This chain links TRBV27 with TRBJ2-2; D not resolved. Trimming took 5 bases from V and 3 from J, leaving 7 bases between them. Germline V CDR1 and CDR2: MNHEY, SMNVEV (reference sequence). This CDR3 is built from 13 residues. The DNA of the CDR3 is TGTGCCAGCAGTCCGAGTTACACCGGGGAGCTGTTTTTT. Its protein product is CASSPSYTGELFF.